This is a list of T cell receptor beta chains from one sample in a study of CD8 T cells in ankylosing spondylitis. TCRdb called the 5' RACE reads again in MiXCR, with one record for every CDR3 protein. This sample has hundreds of thousands of distinct CDR3 sequences, with 8% to 11% found just once. Sequenced material: blood, either unsorted or a sorted T cell fraction (not recorded which). The receptors were gathered from a male donor with ankylosing spondylitis or in good health (not recorded which). The CDR3 runs from the conserved cysteine through the conserved F or W. The D gene is left open where the match is weak. Only part of the rows carry a size: once, few, many, or a class if the clone is expanded.

d_call: NA; j_call: TRBJ2-3; v_call: TRBV10-3; clone_size: many; cdr3_aa: CATETGPGATDTQYF; cdr3_nt: TGTGCCACCGAAACGGGACCCGGGGCAACAGATACGCAGTATTTT
d_call: TRBD1; j_call: TRBJ1-2; v_call: TRBV5-1; clone_size: many; cdr3_aa: CASSLDPMTGGYGYTF; cdr3_nt: TGCGCCAGCAGCTTGGACCCAATGACAGGGGGCTATGGCTACACCTTC
d_call: TRBD1; j_call: TRBJ1-1; v_call: TRBV7-2; clone_size: few; cdr3_aa: CASSLYRGQNTEAFF; cdr3_nt: TGTGCCAGCAGCTTATACAGGGGTCAGAACACTGAAGCTTTCTTT
d_call: NA; j_call: TRBJ2-2; v_call: TRBV3-1; clone_size: many; cdr3_aa: CASSQGPGELFF; cdr3_nt: TGTGCCAGCAGCCAAGGTCCCGGGGAGCTGTTTTTT
d_call: TRBD2; j_call: TRBJ2-5; v_call: TRBV5-1; clone_size: NA; cdr3_aa: CASSLDPAGGRETQYF; cdr3_nt: TGCGCCAGCAGCTTGGATCCAGCGGGGGGGCGGGAGACCCAGTACTTC
d_call: NA; j_call: TRBJ1-5; v_call: TRBV4-1; clone_size: few; cdr3_aa: CASSQDVSSRNQPQHF; cdr3_nt: TGCGCCAGCAGCCAAGATGTGAGTTCGCGCAATCAGCCCCAGCATTTT
d_call: NA; j_call: TRBJ2-1; v_call: TRBV2; clone_size: many; cdr3_aa: CASKARSYNEQFF; cdr3_nt: TGTGCCAGCAAGGCCAGATCCTACAATGAGCAGTTCTTC
d_call: TRBD2; j_call: TRBJ2-5; v_call: TRBV7-9; clone_size: NA; cdr3_aa: CASSNAPRLAGQETQYF; cdr3_nt: TGTGCCAGCAGCAACGCCCCCCGACTAGCGGGGCAAGAGACCCAGTACTTC
d_call: NA; j_call: TRBJ2-2; v_call: TRBV12-3/TRBV12-4; clone_size: many; cdr3_aa: CASSSSSRVGELFF; cdr3_nt: TGTGCCAGCAGTTCCTCTTCTAGGGTCGGGGAGCTGTTTTTT
d_call: NA; j_call: TRBJ2-3; v_call: TRBV12-3/TRBV12-4; clone_size: NA; cdr3_aa: CASTPGGGGFGTDTQYF; cdr3_nt: TGTGCCAGCACTCCAGGGGGCGGGGGGTTCGGGACAGATACGCAGTATTTT
d_call: NA; j_call: TRBJ1-3; v_call: TRBV15; clone_size: many; cdr3_aa: CATSRVPTPGNTIYF; cdr3_nt: TGTGCCACCAGCAGAGTGCCCACGCCAGGAAACACCATATATTTT
d_call: NA; j_call: TRBJ2-1; v_call: TRBV20-1; clone_size: few; cdr3_aa: CSAWELRGGGNEQFF; cdr3_nt: TGCAGTGCTTGGGAATTGCGGGGTGGCGGGAATGAGCAGTTCTTC
d_call: NA; j_call: TRBJ2-3; v_call: TRBV20-1; clone_size: few; cdr3_aa: CSANPGTTDTQYF; cdr3_nt: TGCAGTGCCAACCCAGGAACCACAGATACGCAGTATTTT
d_call: NA; j_call: TRBJ2-3; v_call: TRBV12-3/TRBV12-4; clone_size: many; cdr3_aa: CASSPTGGVLTDTQYF; cdr3_nt: TGTGCCAGCAGCCCTACCGGGGGAGTGCTTACAGATACGCAGTATTTT
d_call: TRBD2; j_call: TRBJ2-2; v_call: TRBV7-9; clone_size: few; cdr3_aa: CASSPLTSGNTGELFF; cdr3_nt: TGTGCCAGCAGCCCGTTGACTAGCGGGAACACCGGGGAGCTGTTTTTT
d_call: TRBD2; j_call: TRBJ2-5; v_call: TRBV12-3/TRBV12-4; clone_size: NA; cdr3_aa: CATLRGGAQYF; cdr3_nt: TGTGCCACCCTCCGGGGAGGGGCCCAGTACTTC
d_call: NA; j_call: TRBJ1-1; v_call: TRBV11-1; clone_size: NA; cdr3_aa: CASSHPFRWRGVDANEAFF; cdr3_nt: TGTGCCAGCAGCCACCCCTTCCGGTGGAGGGGGGTGGACGCGAATGAAGCTTTCTTT
d_call: NA; j_call: TRBJ2-3; v_call: TRBV7-2; clone_size: few; cdr3_aa: CASSLVWGLGTDTQYF; cdr3_nt: TGTGCCAGCAGCTTAGTTTGGGGGTTGGGCACAGATACGCAGTATTTT
d_call: TRBD1; j_call: TRBJ1-5; v_call: TRBV20-1; clone_size: NA; cdr3_aa: CSAPVRQGGNQPQHF; cdr3_nt: TGCAGTGCCCCCGTCCGACAGGGGGGCAATCAGCCCCAGCATTTT
d_call: NA; j_call: TRBJ2-3; v_call: TRBV7-6; clone_size: few; cdr3_aa: CASSQGGVMGHTDTQYF; cdr3_nt: TGTGCCAGCAGCCAGGGCGGAGTGATGGGCCACACAGATACGCAGTATTTT
d_call: TRBD2; j_call: TRBJ2-1; v_call: TRBV12-3/TRBV12-4; clone_size: few; cdr3_aa: CASSLEIAGGQTDEQFF; cdr3_nt: TGTGCCAGCAGTTTAGAGATAGCGGGGGGGCAGACCGATGAGCAGTTCTTC
d_call: TRBD1; j_call: TRBJ2-7; v_call: TRBV20-1; clone_size: many; cdr3_aa: CSAKGLAGTGTYEQYF; cdr3_nt: TGCAGTGCTAAAGGACTCGCCGGGACAGGGACCTACGAGCAGTACTTC